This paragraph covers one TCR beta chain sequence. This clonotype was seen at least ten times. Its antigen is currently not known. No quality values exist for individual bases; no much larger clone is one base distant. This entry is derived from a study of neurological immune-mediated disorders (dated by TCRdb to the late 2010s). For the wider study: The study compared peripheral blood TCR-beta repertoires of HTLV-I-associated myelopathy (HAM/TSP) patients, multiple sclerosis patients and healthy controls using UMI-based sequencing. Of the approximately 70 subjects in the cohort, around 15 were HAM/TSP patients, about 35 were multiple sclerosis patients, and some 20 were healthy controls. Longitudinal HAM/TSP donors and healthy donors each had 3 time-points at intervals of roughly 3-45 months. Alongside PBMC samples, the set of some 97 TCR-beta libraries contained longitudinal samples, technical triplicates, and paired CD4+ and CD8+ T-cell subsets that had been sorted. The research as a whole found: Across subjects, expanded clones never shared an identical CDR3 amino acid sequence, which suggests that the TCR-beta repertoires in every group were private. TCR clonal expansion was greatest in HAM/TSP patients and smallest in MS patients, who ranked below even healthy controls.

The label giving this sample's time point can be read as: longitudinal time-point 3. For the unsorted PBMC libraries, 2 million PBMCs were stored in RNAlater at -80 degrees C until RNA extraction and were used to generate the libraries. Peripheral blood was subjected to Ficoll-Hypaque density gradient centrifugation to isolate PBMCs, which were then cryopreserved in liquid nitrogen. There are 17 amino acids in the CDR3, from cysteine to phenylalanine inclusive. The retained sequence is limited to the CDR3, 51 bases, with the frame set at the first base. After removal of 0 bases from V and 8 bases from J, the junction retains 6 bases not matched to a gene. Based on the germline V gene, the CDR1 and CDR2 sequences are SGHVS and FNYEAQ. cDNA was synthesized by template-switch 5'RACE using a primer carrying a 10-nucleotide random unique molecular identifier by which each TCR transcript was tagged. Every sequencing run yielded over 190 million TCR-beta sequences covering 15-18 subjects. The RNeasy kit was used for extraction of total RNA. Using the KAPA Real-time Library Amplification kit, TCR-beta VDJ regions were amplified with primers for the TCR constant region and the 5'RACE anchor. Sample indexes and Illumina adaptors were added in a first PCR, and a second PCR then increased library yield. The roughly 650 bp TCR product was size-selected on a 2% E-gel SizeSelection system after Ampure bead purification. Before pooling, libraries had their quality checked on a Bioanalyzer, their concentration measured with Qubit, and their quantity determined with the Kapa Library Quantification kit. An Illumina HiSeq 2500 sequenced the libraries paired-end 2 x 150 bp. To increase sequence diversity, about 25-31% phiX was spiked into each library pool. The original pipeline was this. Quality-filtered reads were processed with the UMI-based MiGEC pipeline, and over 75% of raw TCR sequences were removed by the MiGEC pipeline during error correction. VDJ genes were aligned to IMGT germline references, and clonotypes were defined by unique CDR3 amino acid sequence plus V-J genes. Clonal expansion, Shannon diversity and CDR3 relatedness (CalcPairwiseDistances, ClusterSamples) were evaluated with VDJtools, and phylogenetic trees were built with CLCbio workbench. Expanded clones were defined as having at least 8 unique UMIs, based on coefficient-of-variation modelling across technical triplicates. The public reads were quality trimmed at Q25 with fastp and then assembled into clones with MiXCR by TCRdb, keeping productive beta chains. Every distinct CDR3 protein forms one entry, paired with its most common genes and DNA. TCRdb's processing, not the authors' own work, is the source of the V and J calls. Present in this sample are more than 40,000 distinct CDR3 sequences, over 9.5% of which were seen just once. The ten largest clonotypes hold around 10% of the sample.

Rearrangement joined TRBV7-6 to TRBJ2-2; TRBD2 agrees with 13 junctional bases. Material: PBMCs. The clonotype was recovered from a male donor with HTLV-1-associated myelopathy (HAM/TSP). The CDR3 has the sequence CASSLAPPGLAGGELFF. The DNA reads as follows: TGTGCCAGCAGCTTAGCGCCCCCGGGACTAGCGGGGGGGGAGCTGTTTTTT.